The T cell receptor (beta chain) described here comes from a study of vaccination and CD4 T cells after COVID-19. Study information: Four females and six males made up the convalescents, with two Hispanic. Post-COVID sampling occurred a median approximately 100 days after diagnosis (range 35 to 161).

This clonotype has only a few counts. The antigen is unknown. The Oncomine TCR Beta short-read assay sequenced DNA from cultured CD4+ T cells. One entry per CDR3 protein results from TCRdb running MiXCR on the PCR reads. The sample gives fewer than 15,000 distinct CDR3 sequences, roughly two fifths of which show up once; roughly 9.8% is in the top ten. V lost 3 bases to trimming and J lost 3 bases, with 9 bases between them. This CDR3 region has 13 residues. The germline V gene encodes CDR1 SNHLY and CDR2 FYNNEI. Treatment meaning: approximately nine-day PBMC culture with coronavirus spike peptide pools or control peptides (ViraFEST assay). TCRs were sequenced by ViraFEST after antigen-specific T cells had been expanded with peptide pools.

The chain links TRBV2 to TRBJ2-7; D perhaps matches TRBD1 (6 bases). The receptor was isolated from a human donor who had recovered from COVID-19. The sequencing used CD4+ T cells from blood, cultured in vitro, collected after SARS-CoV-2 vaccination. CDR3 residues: CASSEFRGYEQYF. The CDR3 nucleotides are TGTGCCAGCAGTGAGTTCAGGGGCTACGAGCAGTACTTC. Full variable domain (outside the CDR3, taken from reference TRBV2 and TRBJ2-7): EPEVTQTPSHQVTQMGQEVILRCVPISNHLYFYWYRQILGQKVEFLVSFYNNEISEKSEIFDDQFSVERPDGSNFTLKIRSTKLEDSAMYFCASSEFRGYEQYFGPGTRLTVT.